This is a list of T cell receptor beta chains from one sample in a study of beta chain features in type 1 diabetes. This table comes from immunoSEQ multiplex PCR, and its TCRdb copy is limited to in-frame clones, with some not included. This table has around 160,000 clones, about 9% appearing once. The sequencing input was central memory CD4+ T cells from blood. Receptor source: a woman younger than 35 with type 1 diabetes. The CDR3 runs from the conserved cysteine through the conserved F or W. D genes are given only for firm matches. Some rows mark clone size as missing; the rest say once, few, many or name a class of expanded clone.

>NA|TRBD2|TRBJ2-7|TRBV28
TGTGCCAGCAGGGTGGGGGGGGTCTACGAGCAGTACTTC
CASRVGGVYEQYF
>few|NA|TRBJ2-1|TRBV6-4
TGTGCCAGCAGTGAAGGGCAGGGGGGCTACAATGAGCAGTTCTTC
CASSEGQGGYNEQFF
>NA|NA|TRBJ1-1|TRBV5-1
TGCGCCAGCAGCCAAGACAGATACACTGAAGCTTTCTTT
CASSQDRYTEAFF
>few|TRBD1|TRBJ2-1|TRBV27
TGTGCCAGCAGTTTAAGACAGGGGGCGGTCAATGAGCAGTTCTTC
CASSLRQGAVNEQFF
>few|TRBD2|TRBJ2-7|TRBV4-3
TGCGCCAGCAGCCAACTCGCGGGAGTAAGCGAGCAGTACTTC
CASSQLAGVSEQYF
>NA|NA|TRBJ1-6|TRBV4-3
TGCGCCAGCAGCCAAGAAGTCAGCTATAATTCACCCCTCCACTTT
CASSQEVSYNSPLHF
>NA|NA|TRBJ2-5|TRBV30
TGTGCCTGGAGTGCCGGGACACCCCTCCAGTACTTC
CAWSAGTPLQYF
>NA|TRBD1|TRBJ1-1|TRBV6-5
TGTGCCAGCACCCAACAGGGGATGAACACTGAAGCTTTCTTT
CASTQQGMNTEAFF
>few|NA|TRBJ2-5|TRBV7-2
TGTGCCAGCAGCCGTAGCGGACAAGAGACCCAGTACTTC
CASSRSGQETQYF
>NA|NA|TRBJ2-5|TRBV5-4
TGTGCCAGCAGCGTGGACTATCAAGAGACCCAGTACTTC
CASSVDYQETQYF
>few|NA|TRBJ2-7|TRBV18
TGTGCCAGCTCGAGAGGGAGTGACTACGAGCAGTACTTC
CASSRGSDYEQYF
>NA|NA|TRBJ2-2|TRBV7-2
TGTGCCAGCAGCTTATCGGGGGTCGGGGAGCTGTTTTTT
CASSLSGVGELFF
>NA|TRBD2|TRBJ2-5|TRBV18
TGTGCCAGCGGGACTAGCGGGTACCAAGAGACCCAGTACTTC
CASGTSGYQETQYF
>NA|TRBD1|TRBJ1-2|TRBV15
TGTGCCACCAGCGTACAGGGGCGCACTAACTATGGCTACACCTTC
CATSVQGRTNYGYTF
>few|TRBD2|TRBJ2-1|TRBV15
TGTGCCACCAGCAGAGATCCCCCCGGAGCGGGGACGAACAATGAGCAGTTCTTC
CATSRDPPGAGTNNEQFF
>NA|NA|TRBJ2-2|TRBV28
TGTGCCAGCGGGCACGGTACGAACACCGGGGAGCTGTTTTTT
CASGHGTNTGELFF
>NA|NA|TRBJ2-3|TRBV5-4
TGTGCCAGCAGCTTGTTCACTAGGAGCACAGATACGCAGTATTTT
CASSLFTRSTDTQYF
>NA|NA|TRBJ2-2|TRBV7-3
TGTGCCAGCAGCTTAAATCAGGGAAACACCGGGGAGCTGTTTTTT
CASSLNQGNTGELFF
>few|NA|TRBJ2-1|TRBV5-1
TGCGCCAGCAAAGGAGGGACGGGATCCTACAATGAGCAGTTCTTC
CASKGGTGSYNEQFF
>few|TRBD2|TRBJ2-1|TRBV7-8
TGTGCCAGCAGCCCCGGGGGGGTGGGGCCACCTTACAATGAGCAGTTCTTC
CASSPGGVGPPYNEQFF
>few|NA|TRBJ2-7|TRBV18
TGTGCCAGCTCACCCAACAGGGCCTCCTACGAGCAGTACTTC
CASSPNRASYEQYF
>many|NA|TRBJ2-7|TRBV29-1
TGCAGCGTTATTGGCCTCCTCTACGAGCAGTACTTC
CSVIGLLYEQYF